This T cell receptor (beta chain) appears in the sequencing data of a study of identifying expanded T cells in peripheral blood. Study-level findings and limits: About 1.2 clones differed between technical replicates, versus approximately 17 and 20 over time. Two-week clone count variance significantly increased as total template count grew.

TCRdb's copy holds only in-frame clones and misses some; the assay was immunoSEQ multiplex PCR. The sample carries about 91,000 clones, about 91% recorded once. Collection occurred without any documented infections or immune events in donors. This CDR3 has 17 amino acids. On this clone: The antigen remains unidentified.

Sequenced: blood. V usage is TRBV21-1 and J usage is TRBJ2-7; the DNA was not compared with TRBD2, the D call given in the table. TRBV21-1 is deemed a pseudogene. The TCR originated in a person aged 18 to 75 in good health. The CDR3 bases are TGTGCCAGCAGGACCTCTAGCGGGAGGTTCGCTCCCTACGAGCAGTACTTC. Its translation: CASRTSSGRFAPYEQYF.